The entry below describes one T cell receptor beta chain. This sample is drawn from a study of cytomegalovirus exposure and HLA in healthy donors. Healthy bone marrow donors formed the donor group. Vbeta (60) and Jbeta (13) primers were used in the PCR. TCRdb's copy holds only in-frame clones and misses some; the assay was immunoSEQ multiplex PCR. There are about 130,000 clones in the sample; around 78% occur only once, and approximately 1.7% lies in the top ten. The CDR3 sequence is 15 residues long. The V gene lost 5 bases and the J gene lost 1 base, with 14 bases spanning the gap. Looked up from germline, CDR1 is SGHTA and CDR2 is FQGNSA.

This chain links TRBV7-2 with TRBJ1-1; D possibly corresponds to TRBD1 (6 bases). What was sequenced was PBMCs. The receptor comes from a woman in her forties or fifties in good health and CMV-seronegative. The CDR3 region is CASSAPRGKNTEAFF. CDR3 in DNA: TGTGCCAGCAGCGCACCTAGGGGGAAGAACACTGAAGCTTTCTTT.